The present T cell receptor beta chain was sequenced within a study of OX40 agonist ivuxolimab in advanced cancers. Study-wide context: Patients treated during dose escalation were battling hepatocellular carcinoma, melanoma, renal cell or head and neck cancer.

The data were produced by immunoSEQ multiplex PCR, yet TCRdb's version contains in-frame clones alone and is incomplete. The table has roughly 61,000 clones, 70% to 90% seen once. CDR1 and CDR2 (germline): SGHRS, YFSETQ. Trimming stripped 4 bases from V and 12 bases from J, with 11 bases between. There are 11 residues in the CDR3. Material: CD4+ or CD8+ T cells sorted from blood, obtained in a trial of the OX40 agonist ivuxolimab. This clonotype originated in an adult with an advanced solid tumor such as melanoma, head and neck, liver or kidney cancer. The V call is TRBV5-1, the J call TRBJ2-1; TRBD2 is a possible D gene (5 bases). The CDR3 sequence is CASSAREWQFF. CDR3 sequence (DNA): TGCGCCAGCAGCGCAAGGGAGTGGCAGTTCTTC.